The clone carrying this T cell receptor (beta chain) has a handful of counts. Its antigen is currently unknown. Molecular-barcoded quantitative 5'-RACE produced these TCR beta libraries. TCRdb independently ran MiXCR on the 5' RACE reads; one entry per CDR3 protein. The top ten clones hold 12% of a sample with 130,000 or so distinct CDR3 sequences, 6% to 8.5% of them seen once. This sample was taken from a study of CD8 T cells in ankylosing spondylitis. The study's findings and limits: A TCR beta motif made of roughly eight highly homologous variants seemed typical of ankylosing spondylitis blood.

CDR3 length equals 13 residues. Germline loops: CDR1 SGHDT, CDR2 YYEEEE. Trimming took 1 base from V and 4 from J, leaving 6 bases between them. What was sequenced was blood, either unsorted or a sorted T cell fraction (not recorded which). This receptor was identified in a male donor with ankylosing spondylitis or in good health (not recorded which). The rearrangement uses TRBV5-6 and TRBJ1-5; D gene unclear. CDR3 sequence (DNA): TGTGCCAGCAGCTTGTTGGGAAATCAGCCCCAGCATTTT. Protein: CASSLLGNQPQHF.